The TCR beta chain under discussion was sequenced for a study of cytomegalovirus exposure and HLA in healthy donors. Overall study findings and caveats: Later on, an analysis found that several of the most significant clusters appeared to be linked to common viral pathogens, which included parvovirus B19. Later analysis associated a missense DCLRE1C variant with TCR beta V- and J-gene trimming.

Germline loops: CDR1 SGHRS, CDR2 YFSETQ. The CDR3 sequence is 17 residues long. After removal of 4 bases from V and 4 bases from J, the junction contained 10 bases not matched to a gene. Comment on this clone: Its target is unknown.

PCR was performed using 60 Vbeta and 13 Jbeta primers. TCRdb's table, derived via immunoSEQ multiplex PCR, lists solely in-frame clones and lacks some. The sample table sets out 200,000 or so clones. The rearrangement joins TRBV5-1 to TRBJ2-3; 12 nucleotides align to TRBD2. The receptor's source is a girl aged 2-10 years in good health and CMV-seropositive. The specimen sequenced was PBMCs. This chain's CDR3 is CASSGRTSGILSDTQYF. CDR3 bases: TGCGCCAGCAGCGGACGGACTAGCGGGATTTTGTCAGATACGCAGTATTTT.